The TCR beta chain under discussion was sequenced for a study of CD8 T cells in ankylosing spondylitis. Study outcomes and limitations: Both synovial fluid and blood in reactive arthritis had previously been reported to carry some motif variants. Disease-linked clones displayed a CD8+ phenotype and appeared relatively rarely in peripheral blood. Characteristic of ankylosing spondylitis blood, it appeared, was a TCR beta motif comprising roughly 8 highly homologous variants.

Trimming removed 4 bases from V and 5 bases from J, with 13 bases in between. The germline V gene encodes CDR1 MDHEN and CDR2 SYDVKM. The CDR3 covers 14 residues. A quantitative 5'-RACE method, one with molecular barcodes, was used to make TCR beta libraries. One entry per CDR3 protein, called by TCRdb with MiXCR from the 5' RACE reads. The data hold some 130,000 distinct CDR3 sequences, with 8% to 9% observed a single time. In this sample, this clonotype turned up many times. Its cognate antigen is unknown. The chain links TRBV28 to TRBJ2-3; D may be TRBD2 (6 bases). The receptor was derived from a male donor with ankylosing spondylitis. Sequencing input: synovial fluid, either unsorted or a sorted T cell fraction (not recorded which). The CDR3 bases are TGTGCCAGCAGTTCACAGGCCGGGGGAGATACGCAGTATTTT. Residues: CASSSQAGGDTQYF. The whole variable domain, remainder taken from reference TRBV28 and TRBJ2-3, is DVKVTQSSRYLVKRTGEKVFLECVQDMDHENMFWYRQDPGLGLRLIYFSYDVKMKEKGDIPEGYSVSREKKERFSLILESASTNQTSMYLCASSSQAGGDTQYFGPGTRLTVL.